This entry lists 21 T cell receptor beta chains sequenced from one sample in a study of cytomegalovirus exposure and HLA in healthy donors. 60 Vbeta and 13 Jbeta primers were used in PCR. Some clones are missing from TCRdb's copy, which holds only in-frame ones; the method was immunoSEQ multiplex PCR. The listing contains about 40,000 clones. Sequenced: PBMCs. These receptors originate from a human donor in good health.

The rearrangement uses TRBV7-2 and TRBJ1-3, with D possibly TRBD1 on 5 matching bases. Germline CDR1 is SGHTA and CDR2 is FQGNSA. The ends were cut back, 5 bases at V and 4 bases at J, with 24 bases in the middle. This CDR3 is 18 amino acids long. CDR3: CASSPGGRLQRGGNTIYF. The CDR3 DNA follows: TGTGCCAGCAGCCCCGGGGGACGTCTCCAGAGAGGGGGAAACACCATATATTTT.

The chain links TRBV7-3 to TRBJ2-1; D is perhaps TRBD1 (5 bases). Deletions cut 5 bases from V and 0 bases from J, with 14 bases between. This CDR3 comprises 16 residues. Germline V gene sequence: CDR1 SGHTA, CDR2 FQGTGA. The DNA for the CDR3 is TGTGCCAGCAGCCCCAGGGCCTATAGCTCCTACAATGAGCAGTTCTTC. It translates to CASSPRAYSSYNEQFF.

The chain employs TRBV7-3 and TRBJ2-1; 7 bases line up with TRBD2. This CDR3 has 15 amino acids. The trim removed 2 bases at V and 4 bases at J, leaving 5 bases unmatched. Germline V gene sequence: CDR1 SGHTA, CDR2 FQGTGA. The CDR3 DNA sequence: TGTGCCAGCAGCTTATTGGGGGGGAGGTACAATGAGCAGTTCTTC. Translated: CASSLLGGRYNEQFF.

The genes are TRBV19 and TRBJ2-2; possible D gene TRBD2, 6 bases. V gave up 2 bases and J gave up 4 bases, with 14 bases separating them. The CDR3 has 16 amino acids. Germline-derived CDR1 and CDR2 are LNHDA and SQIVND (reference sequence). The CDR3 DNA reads TGTGCCAGTAGTATAATCTCTGGCGGGGTCACCGGGGAGCTGTTTTTT. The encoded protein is CASSIISGGVTGELFF.

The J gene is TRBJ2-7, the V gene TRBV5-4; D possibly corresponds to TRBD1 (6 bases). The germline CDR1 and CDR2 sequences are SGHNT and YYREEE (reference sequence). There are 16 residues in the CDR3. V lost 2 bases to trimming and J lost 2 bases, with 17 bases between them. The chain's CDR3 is CASSLAPRQVAYEQYF. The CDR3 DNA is TGTGCCAGCAGCTTAGCCCCGAGACAGGTGGCCTACGAGCAGTACTTC.

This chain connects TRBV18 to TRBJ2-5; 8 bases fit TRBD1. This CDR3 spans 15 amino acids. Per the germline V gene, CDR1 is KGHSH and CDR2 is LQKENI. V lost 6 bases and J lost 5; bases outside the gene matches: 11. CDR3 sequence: CASSLVAGGWETQYF. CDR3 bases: TGTGCCAGCTCTCTCGTAGCAGGGGGCTGGGAGACCCAGTACTTC.

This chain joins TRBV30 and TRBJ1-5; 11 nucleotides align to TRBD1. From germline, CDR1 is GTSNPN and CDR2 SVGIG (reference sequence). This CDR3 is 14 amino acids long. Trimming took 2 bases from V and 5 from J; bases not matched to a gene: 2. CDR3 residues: CAWSTGQGDQPQHF. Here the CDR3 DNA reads TGTGCCTGGAGTACGGGACAGGGGGATCAGCCCCAGCATTTT.

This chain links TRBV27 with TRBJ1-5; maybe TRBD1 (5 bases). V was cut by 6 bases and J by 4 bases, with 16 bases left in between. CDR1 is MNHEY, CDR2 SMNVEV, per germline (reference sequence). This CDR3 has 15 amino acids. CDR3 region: CASSRTAGGNQPQHF. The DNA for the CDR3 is TGTGCCAGCAGCAGAACAGCGGGGGGTAATCAGCCCCAGCATTTT.

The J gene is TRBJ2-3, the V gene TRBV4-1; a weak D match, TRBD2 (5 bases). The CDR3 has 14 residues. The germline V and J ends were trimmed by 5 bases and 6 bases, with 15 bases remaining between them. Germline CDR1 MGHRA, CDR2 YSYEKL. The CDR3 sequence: CASSSRQGGDTQYF. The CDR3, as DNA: TGCGCCAGCAGCTCCCGGCAAGGCGGGGATACGCAGTATTTT.

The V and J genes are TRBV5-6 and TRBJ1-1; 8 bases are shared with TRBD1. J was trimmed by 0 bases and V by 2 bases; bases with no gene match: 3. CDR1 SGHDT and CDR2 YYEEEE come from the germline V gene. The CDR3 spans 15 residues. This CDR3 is CASSFLQGVNTEAFF. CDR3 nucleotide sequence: TGTGCCAGCAGCTTTTTACAGGGGGTGAACACTGAAGCTTTCTTT. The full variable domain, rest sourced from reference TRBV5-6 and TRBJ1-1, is DAGVTQSPTHLIKTRGQQVTLRCSPKSGHDTVSWYQQALGQGPQFIFQYYEEEERQRGNFPDRFSGHQFPNYSSELNVNALLLGDSALYLCASSFLQGVNTEAFFGQGTRLTVV.

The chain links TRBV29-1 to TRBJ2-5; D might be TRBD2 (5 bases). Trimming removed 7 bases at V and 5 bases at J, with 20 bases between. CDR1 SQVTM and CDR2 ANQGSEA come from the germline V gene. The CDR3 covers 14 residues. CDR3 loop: CSADAGGVAETQYF. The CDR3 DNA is TGCAGCGCGGACGCAGGAGGCGTGGCCGAGACCCAGTACTTC.

CDR3 protein: CASSDGFTTEAFF. CDR3 in DNA: TGTGCCAGCAGTGACGGGTTCACCACTGAAGCTTTCTTT. V is TRBV6-1 and J is TRBJ1-1; D is undetermined. The CDR3 contains 13 residues. Trimming took off 3 bases at V and 4 bases at J, with 9 bases between the two ends. Germline V CDR1 and CDR2: MNHNS, SASEGT.

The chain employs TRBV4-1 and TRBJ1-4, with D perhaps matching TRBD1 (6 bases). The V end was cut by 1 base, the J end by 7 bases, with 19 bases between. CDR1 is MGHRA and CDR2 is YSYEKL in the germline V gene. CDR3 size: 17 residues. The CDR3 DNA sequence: TGCGCCAGCAGCCAAGGAAACCAACAGGGAAGGGGTGAAAAACTGTTTTTT. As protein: CASSQGNQQGRGEKLFF.

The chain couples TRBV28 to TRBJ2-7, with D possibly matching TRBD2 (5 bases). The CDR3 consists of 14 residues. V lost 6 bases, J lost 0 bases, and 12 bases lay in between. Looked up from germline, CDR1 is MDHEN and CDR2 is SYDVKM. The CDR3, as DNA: TGTGCCAGCAGGCCGACGGGATCCTCCTACGAGCAGTACTTC. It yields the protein CASRPTGSSYEQYF.

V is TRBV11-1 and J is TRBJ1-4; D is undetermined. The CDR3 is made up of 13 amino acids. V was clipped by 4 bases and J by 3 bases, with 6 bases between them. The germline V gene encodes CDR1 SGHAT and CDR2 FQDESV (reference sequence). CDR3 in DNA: TGTGCCAGCAGCTACCAGTCTAATGAAAAACTGTTTTTT. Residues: CASSYQSNEKLFF.

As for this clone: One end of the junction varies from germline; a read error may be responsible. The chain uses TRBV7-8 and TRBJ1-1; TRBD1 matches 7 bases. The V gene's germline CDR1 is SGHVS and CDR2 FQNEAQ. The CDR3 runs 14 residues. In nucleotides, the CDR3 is TGTGCCAGCAGGAGGGACAGTGCAAGGACTGAAGATTTCTTT. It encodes CASRRDSARTEDFF.

The CDR3: CASTGPDTQYF. The DNA for the CDR3 is TGTGCCAGCACAGGGCCAGATACGCAGTATTTT. V is TRBV2 and J is TRBJ2-3; TRBD1 is a possible D gene (5 bases). The CDR3 sequence is 11 residues long. V lost 7 bases to trimming and J lost 4 bases, with 6 bases between them. Germline-derived CDR1 and CDR2 are SNHLY and FYNNEI. Full variable domain (rest looked up from reference TRBV2 and TRBJ2-3): EPEVTQTPSHQVTQMGQEVILRCVPISNHLYFYWYRQILGQKVEFLVSFYNNEISEKSEIFDDQFSVERPDGSNFTLKIRSTKLEDSAMYFCASTGPDTQYFGPGTRLTVL.

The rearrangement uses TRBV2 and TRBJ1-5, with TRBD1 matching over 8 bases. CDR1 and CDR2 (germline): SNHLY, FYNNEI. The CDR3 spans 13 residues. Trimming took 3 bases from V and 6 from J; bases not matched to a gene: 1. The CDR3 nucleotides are TGTGCCAGCAGTGACCAGGGGGCTCAGCCCCAGCATTTT. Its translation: CASSDQGAQPQHF.

The CDR3 nucleotides read TGTGCCAGCAGCTTCATAGCGGGGACCGATACGCAGTATTTT. It is translated as CASSFIAGTDTQYF. This chain uses TRBV7-2 with TRBJ2-3; 8 bases map to TRBD2. V dropped 3 bases and J dropped 6; count of bases not matched to a gene: 5. Germline CDR1 and CDR2: SGHTA and FQGNSA. This CDR3 comprises 14 residues. Supplemented by reference TRBV7-2 and TRBJ2-3, the full variable domain reads GAGVSQSPSNKVTEKGKDVELRCDPISGHTALYWYRQSLGQGLEFLIYFQGNSAPDKSGLPSDRFSAERTGGSVSTLTIQRTQQEDSAVYLCASSFIAGTDTQYFGPGTRLTVL.

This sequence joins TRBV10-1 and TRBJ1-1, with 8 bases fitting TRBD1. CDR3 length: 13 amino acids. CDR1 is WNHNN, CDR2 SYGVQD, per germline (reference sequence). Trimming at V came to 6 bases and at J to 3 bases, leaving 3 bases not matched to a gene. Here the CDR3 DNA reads TGCGCCAGCAGCTCAGGGGGCCACACTGAAGCTTTCTTT. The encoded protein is CASSSGGHTEAFF.

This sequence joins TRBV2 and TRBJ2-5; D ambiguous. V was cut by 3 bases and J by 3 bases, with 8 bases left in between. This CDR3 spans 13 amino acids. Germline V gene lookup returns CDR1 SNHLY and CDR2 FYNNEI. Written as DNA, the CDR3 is TGTGCCAGCAGTGATCTCCGAGAAGAGACCCAGTACTTC. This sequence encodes CASSDLREETQYF.